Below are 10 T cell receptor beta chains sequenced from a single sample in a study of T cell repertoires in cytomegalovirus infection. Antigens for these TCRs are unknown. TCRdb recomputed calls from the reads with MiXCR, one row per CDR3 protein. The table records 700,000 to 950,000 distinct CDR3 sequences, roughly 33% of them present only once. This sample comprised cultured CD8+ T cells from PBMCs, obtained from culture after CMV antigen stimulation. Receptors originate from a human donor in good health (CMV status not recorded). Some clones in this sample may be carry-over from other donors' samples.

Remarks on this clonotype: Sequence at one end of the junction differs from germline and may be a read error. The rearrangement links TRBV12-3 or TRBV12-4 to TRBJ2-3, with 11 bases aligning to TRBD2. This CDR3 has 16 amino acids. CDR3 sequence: CANSLYSGGAADTQYF. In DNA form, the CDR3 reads TGTGCCAACAGTCTATATAGCGGGGGGGCCGCAGATACGCAGTATTTT.

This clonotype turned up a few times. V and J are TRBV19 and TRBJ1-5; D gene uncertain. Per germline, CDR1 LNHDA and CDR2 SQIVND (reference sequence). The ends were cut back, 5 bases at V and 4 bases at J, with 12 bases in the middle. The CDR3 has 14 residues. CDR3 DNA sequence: TGTGCCAGTAGTGTACACTCCTTTAATCAGCCCCAGCATTTT. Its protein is CASSVHSFNQPQHF.

The CDR3: CASSGPPPGQGRVTQYF. For the CDR3, the DNA is TGTGCCAGCAGCGGACCACCTCCGGGACAGGGGCGGGTGACCCAGTACTTC. The V and J genes are TRBV9 and TRBJ2-5; 10 bases are a match to TRBD1. V shed 3 bases, J shed 7 bases, and the junction held 15 bases outside the gene matches. Germline-derived CDR1 and CDR2 are SGDLS and YYNGEE. CDR3 length: 17 amino acids.

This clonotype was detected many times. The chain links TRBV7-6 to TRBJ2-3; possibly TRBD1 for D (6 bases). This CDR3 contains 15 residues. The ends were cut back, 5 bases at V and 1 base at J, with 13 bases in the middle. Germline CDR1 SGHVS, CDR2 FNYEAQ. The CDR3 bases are TGTGCCAGCAGCCAGACAGGTTCTGGCACAGATACGCAGTATTTT. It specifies CASSQTGSGTDTQYF.

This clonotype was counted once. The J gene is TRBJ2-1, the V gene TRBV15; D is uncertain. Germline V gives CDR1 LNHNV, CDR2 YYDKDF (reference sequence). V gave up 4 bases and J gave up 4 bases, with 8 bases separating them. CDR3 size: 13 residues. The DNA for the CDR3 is TGTGCCACCAGCATTGAGACATACAATGAGCAGTTCTTC. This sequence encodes CATSIETYNEQFF.

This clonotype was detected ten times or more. The CDR3 reads CASSLAGMRTDTQYF. The CDR3 DNA follows: TGTGCCAGCAGCTTAGCGGGTATGAGGACAGATACGCAGTATTTT. The rearrangement links TRBV7-2 to TRBJ2-3; no definite D call. V lost 0 bases to trimming and J lost 3 bases, with 10 bases between them. CDR1 and CDR2 (germline): SGHTA, FQGNSA. This CDR3 region has 15 residues. Drawing the rest from reference TRBV7-2 and TRBJ2-3, the complete variable domain is GAGVSQSPSNKVTEKGKDVELRCDPISGHTALYWYRQSLGQGLEFLIYFQGNSAPDKSGLPSDRFSAERTGGSVSTLTIQRTQQEDSAVYLCASSLAGMRTDTQYFGPGTRLTVL.

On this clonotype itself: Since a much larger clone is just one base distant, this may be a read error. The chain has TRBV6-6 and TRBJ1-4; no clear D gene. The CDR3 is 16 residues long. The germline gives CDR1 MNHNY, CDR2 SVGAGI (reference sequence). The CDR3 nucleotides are TGTACCAGCAGTGACCCGACCGGCCCTCTTGAGGAAAAACTGTTTTTT. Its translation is CTSSDPTGPLEEKLFF.

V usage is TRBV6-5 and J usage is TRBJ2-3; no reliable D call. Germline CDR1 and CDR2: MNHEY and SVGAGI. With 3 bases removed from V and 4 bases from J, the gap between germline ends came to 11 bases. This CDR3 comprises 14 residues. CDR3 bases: TGTGCCAGCAGTTATGAGCCGGCGGCAGATACGCAGTATTTT. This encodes CASSYEPAADTQYF.

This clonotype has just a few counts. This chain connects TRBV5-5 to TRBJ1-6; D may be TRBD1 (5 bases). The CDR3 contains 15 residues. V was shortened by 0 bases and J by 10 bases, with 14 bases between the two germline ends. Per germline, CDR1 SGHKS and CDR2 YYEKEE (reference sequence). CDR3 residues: CASSLETDYISPLHF. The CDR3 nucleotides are TGTGCCAGCAGCTTGGAGACAGACTATATCTCACCCCTCCACTTT.

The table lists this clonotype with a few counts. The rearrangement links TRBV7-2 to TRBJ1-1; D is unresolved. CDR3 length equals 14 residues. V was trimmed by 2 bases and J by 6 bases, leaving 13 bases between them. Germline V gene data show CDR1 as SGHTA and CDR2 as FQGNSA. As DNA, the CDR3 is TGTGCCAGCAGCTTAATCAAGGGAGACGCTGAAGCTTTCTTT. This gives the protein CASSLIKGDAEAFF.